The table lists the clone carrying this T cell receptor (beta chain) with a count of one. Germline V gene lookup returns CDR1 SGHRS and CDR2 YFSETQ. This CDR3 comprises 14 residues. Trimming cost V 4 bases and J 2 bases, with 13 bases left between them. This entry is derived from a study of blood T cell repertoires in COVID-19. Source study methods: It was from reference gene primer amplification that nucleated cell counts were estimated. Sequencing was performed with immunoSEQ multiplex PCR; in TCRdb, only in-frame clones are kept and a portion is missing. V and J calls and clone size are as listed in that table; D and trimming were resolved from the DNA. This table has about 150,000 clones, approximately 84% appearing once.

Sequencing was carried out using peripheral blood. This TCR was sampled from a woman of 80 years or more with acute or convalescent COVID-19. This rearrangement joins TRBV5-1 to TRBJ2-7; the D gene is possibly TRBD2 (5 bases). In DNA form, the CDR3 reads TGCGCCAGCAGCCCGGCGCGGGCACCCTACGAGCAGTACTTC. The encoded protein is CASSPARAPYEQYF. The variable domain in full, with the rest retrieved from reference TRBV5-1 and TRBJ2-7, is KAGVTQTPRYLIKTRGQQVTLSCSPISGHRSVSWYQQTPGQGLQFLFEYFSETQRNKGNFPGRFSGRQFSNSRSEMNVSTLELGDSALYLCASSPARAPYEQYFGPGTRLTVT.